This T cell receptor (beta chain) was sequenced for a study of blood T cell repertoires in COVID-19. Study background: Some COVID-19 samples were acute and others convalescent; all came from the United States, Italy and Spain. PBMCs, B-cell-depleted T cells, or T cells provided the cDNA or gDNA that made up the material.

In Cohort 3, a recovered donor had either two negative PCRs, clearance, or symptom resolution. Libraries were prepared by immunoSEQ multiplex PCR; TCRdb keeps only in-frame clonotypes and omits some of them. This sample has about 180,000 clones, with under 90% found just once. The sequence was collected from a man aged 55 to 70 who had recovered from COVID-19. Sequencing used PBMCs or T cells enriched from blood (not recorded which).

This CDR3 reads CASRAGGSDTQYF. For the CDR3, the DNA is TGTGCCAGCAGGGCGGGAGGTTCAGATACGCAGTATTTT. The chain joins TRBV28 to TRBJ2-3; 8 bases agree with TRBD2. Germline CDR1 and CDR2: MDHEN and SYDVKM. The CDR3 loop spans 13 amino acids. After removal of 6 bases from V and 4 bases from J, the junction contained 3 bases not matched to a gene. The full variable domain, completed using reference TRBV28 and TRBJ2-3, is DVKVTQSSRYLVKRTGEKVFLECVQDMDHENMFWYRQDPGLGLRLIYFSYDVKMKEKGDIPEGYSVSREKKERFSLILESASTNQTSMYLCASRAGGSDTQYFGPGTRLTVL.